What follows are 24 T cell receptor beta chains derived from one specimen sequenced in a study of neurological immune-mediated disorders. TCRdb recomputed calls from the 5' RACE reads with MiXCR, one row per CDR3 protein. This table has about 66,000 distinct CDR3 sequences, roughly 3.9% appearing once. The specimen was PBMCs. The receptors come from a man aged 25 to 40 with multiple sclerosis.

This clonotype came up many times. The chain couples TRBV5-1 to TRBJ2-7; D is uncertain. Per the germline V gene, CDR1 is SGHRS and CDR2 is YFSETQ. CDR3 size: 15 residues. Trimming removed 3 bases from V and 0 bases from J, with 13 bases in between. CDR3 sequence (DNA): TGCGCCAGCAGCTCGCCGGACGGAAGCTCCTACGAGCAGTACTTC. It is translated as CASSSPDGSSYEQYF.

In its sample, this clonotype ranks as medium-sized (0.01 to 0.1%). The chain recombines TRBV5-1 with TRBJ1-5; 9 nucleotides match TRBD1. The trim removed 0 bases at V and 2 bases at J, leaving 3 bases unmatched. The CDR3 is 16 residues long. In germline, CDR1 is SGHRS, CDR2 YFSETQ. The CDR3 nucleotides are TGCGCCAGCAGCTTGGGGGGACAGGGTGGCAATCAGCCCCAGCATTTT. Its translation is CASSLGGQGGNQPQHF. The variable domain in full, completed from reference TRBV5-1 and TRBJ1-5, reads KAGVTQTPRYLIKTRGQQVTLSCSPISGHRSVSWYQQTPGQGLQFLFEYFSETQRNKGNFPGRFSGRQFSNSRSEMNVSTLELGDSALYLCASSLGGQGGNQPQHFGDGTRLSIL.

In its sample, this clonotype was seen many times. The chain carries TRBV7-2 and TRBJ2-3; unclear D gene. This CDR3 spans 13 amino acids. Trimming took off 5 bases at V and 5 bases at J, with 11 bases between the two ends. Germline V gene sequence: CDR1 SGHTA, CDR2 FQGNSA. The CDR3 sequence is CASSLQGKDTQYF. The DNA of the CDR3 is TGTGCCAGCAGCCTCCAAGGCAAAGATACGCAGTATTTT. The whole variable domain, remainder taken from reference TRBV7-2 and TRBJ2-3, is GAGVSQSPSNKVTEKGKDVELRCDPISGHTALYWYRQSLGQGLEFLIYFQGNSAPDKSGLPSDRFSAERTGGSVSTLTIQRTQQEDSAVYLCASSLQGKDTQYFGPGTRLTVL.

This clonotype showed up many times. V gene TRBV28 combines with J gene TRBJ2-3, with 11 bases identical to TRBD1. With 6 bases clipped from V and 5 bases from J, the junction kept 7 bases outside the gene matches. The CDR3 runs 15 residues. In germline, CDR1 is MDHEN, CDR2 SYDVKM. The CDR3, as DNA: TGTGCCAGCAGATCTGGGACAGGGGGAAGAGATACGCAGTATTTT. Amino acids: CASRSGTGGRDTQYF.

In this sample, this clonotype turned up many times. This chain connects TRBV18 to TRBJ1-1; D unclear. Germline CDR1 and CDR2: KGHSH and LQKENI. The V end lost 0 bases, the J end lost 3 bases, and 8 bases lay between the germline ends. The CDR3 runs 14 residues. The CDR3 is CASSPPSEYTEAFF. CDR3 in DNA: TGTGCCAGCTCACCACCGAGTGAGTACACTGAAGCTTTCTTT.

This chain uses TRBV21-1 with TRBJ2-1. TRBV21-1 is recorded as a pseudogene. This CDR3 spans 16 amino acids. The CDR3 spells CASSKEGNPTMNEQFF. The CDR3 DNA sequence: TGTGCCAGCAGCAAAGAGGGAAACCCAACGATGAATGAGCAGTTCTTC.

This clonotype came up many times. J is TRBJ2-3 and V is TRBV4-1, with 11 bases lining up with TRBD2. Germline CDR1 and CDR2: MGHRA and YSYEKL. The CDR3 covers 16 residues. The junction had 16 bases not matched to a gene; V was cut back by 3 bases and J by 14 bases. For the CDR3, the DNA is TGCGCCAGCAGCCAGGTTCCACTAGCGGGGGCCTCGCCTCGGTATTTT. Translating it yields CASSQVPLAGASPRYF.

This clonotype was observed at least ten times. The chain employs TRBV12-3 or TRBV12-4 and TRBJ2-7, with 8 nucleotides matching TRBD1. Trimming cost V 6 bases and J 7 bases; bases outside gene matches: 5. The CDR3 is 12 residues long. This chain's CDR3 is CASSEQGVEQYF. The CDR3 coding sequence is TGTGCCAGCAGCGAACAGGGGGTGGAGCAGTACTTC.

This clonotype was recorded many times. This chain joins TRBV9 and TRBJ2-5; the D gene is possibly TRBD2 (6 bases). In germline, CDR1 is SGDLS, CDR2 YYNGEE. The V and J ends lost 2 bases and 5 bases respectively, with 16 bases between them. The CDR3 is 15 residues long. CDR3 sequence reads: CASSVTGTPGETQYF. The CDR3 DNA reads TGTGCCAGCAGCGTTACCGGGACTCCTGGGGAGACCCAGTACTTC.

This clonotype occurred a few times. The chain is built from TRBV7-7 and TRBJ2-2; no firm D call. The germline V gene encodes CDR1 SSHAT and CDR2 FNYEAQ (reference sequence). Trimming removed 1 base from V and 3 bases from J, with 3 bases in between. The CDR3 is 13 amino acids. CDR3 sequence (DNA): TGTGCCAGCAGCTTAGAAGACACCGGGGAGCTGTTTTTT. Its translation is CASSLEDTGELFF.

This clonotype was recorded at least ten times. This sequence joins TRBV7-2 and TRBJ1-6, with 9 bases identical to TRBD1. The length of the CDR3 is 15 residues. V lost 5 bases, J lost 5 bases, and 4 bases stayed unmatched. CDR1 and CDR2 (germline): SGHTA, FQGNSA. This CDR3 reads CASSRGQGNNSPLHF. CDR3 coding DNA: TGTGCCAGCAGCCGCGGACAGGGGAATAATTCACCCCTCCACTTT.

This clonotype was counted at least ten times. V and J are TRBV20-1 and TRBJ2-7, with D possibly matching TRBD1 (6 bases). The V end lost 1 base, the J end lost 2 bases, and 12 bases lay between the germline ends. The germline V gene has CDR1 DFQATT and CDR2 SNEGSKA (reference sequence). The CDR3 consists of 14 residues. The CDR3 DNA reads as TGCAGTGCTAGAGGAGGGGGTTTCACCTACGAGCAGTACTTC. Its protein product is CSARGGGFTYEQYF.

This clonotype was counted ten times or more. The chain combines TRBV27 with TRBJ2-7; D gene uncertain. Trimming cost V 2 bases and J 0 bases, with 8 bases left between them. Germline V gene data show CDR1 as MNHEY and CDR2 as SMNVEV (reference sequence). The CDR3 sequence is 14 residues long. CDR3 loop: CASSLIYGSYEQYF. The CDR3 DNA sequence: TGTGCCAGCAGTTTAATATACGGCTCCTACGAGCAGTACTTC.

In its sample, this clonotype was seen many times. The V and J genes are TRBV7-2 and TRBJ2-7, with 8 positions matching TRBD1. Trimming took 5 bases from V and 0 from J; bases not matched to a gene: 3. In germline, CDR1 is SGHTA, CDR2 FQGNSA. The CDR3 is 14 residues long. The CDR3 here is CASSPQGGSYEQYF. The CDR3 nucleotides are TGTGCCAGCAGCCCACAGGGGGGCTCCTACGAGCAGTACTTC.

Comments on this clonotype: One junction end does not reproduce the germline sequence, and a read error may be involved. The chain recombines TRBV10-3 with TRBJ2-1; 7 positions agree with TRBD2. CDR1 is ENHRY, CDR2 SYGVKD, per germline. The CDR3 length is 12 residues. The CDR3 spells CLHGGTYNEQFF. Here the CDR3 DNA reads TGCTTGCACGGGGGGACTTACAATGAGCAGTTCTTC.

This clonotype occurred many times. The chain uses TRBV12-3 or TRBV12-4 and TRBJ2-1, with 14 bases fitting TRBD2. V shed 3 bases, J shed 0 bases, and the junction held 10 bases outside the gene matches. The CDR3 covers 20 residues. Here the CDR3 DNA reads TGTGCCAGCAGTTTCAGACGACTAGCGGGGGGGCGATACTCCTACAATGAGCAGTTCTTC. Protein sequence: CASSFRRLAGGRYSYNEQFF.

This chain connects TRBV20-1 to TRBJ1-5; 7 positions agree with TRBD1. Germline V lookup: CDR1 DFQATT, CDR2 SNEGSKA (reference sequence). The length of the CDR3 is 13 residues. The J segment lost 7 bases and the V segment lost 4 bases, leaving 7 bases of the junction unmatched. CDR3 sequence: CSAITGDDQPQHF. DNA for the CDR3: TGCAGTGCTATTACAGGGGACGACCAGCCCCAGCATTTT.

This clonotype appeared many times. The rearrangement joins TRBV3-1 to TRBJ2-7; D is ambiguous. V was pared by 6 bases and J by 2 bases, with 11 bases between. CDR1 and CDR2 from the germline V gene are LGHDT and YNNKEL (reference sequence). There are 13 residues in the CDR3. The CDR3 spells CASSTTITYEQYF. The CDR3 nucleotides read TGTGCCAGCAGTACTACTATTACCTACGAGCAGTACTTC.

There are many counts of this clonotype. This rearrangement joins TRBV7-9 to TRBJ2-1; TRBD1 agrees at 10 bases. Trimming cost V 5 bases and J 9 bases; bases outside gene matches: 1. CDR1 and CDR2 from the germline V gene are SEHNR and FQNEAQ (reference sequence). The CDR3 consists of 12 residues. The CDR3 is CASSRQGAEQFF. The CDR3 DNA reads TGTGCCAGCAGCCGACAGGGGGCTGAGCAGTTCTTC.

This clonotype was seen ten or more times. The rearrangement uses TRBV7-2 and TRBJ2-5, with D hard to call. The germline V gene encodes CDR1 SGHTA and CDR2 FQGNSA. Trimming took 1 base from V and 4 from J, leaving 7 bases between them. The CDR3 contains 13 residues. CDR3: CASSLGVRETQYF. CDR3 DNA sequence: TGTGCCAGCAGCTTAGGAGTAAGAGAGACCCAGTACTTC.

This clonotype was counted ten times or more. The chain combines TRBV7-3 with TRBJ2-2; 9 nucleotides agree with TRBD2. The V segment lost 3 bases and the J segment 6 bases; nucleotides outside the gene matches: 2. Germline-derived CDR1 and CDR2 are SGHTA and FQGTGA. This CDR3 has 14 residues. This CDR3 reads CASSLAGGPGELFF. The CDR3 DNA is TGTGCCAGCAGCTTGGCGGGGGGGCCCGGGGAGCTGTTTTTT.

This clonotype was found a few times. The V call is TRBV29-1, the J call TRBJ2-2, with 9 nucleotides matching TRBD2. The V gene end was trimmed by 4 bases and the J gene end by 6 bases; junction bases not matched to a gene: 6. This CDR3 is 14 amino acids long. Germline values: CDR1 SQVTM, CDR2 ANQGSEA. The CDR3 sequence is CSVAGLALPGELFF. The CDR3 DNA reads as TGCAGCGTTGCTGGACTAGCGCTCCCCGGGGAGCTGTTTTTT.

The chain recombines TRBV4-1 with TRBJ1-3; the D is unclear. The CDR3 contains 18 residues. Germline lookup yields CDR1 MGHRA and CDR2 YSYEKL. Trimming cost V 0 bases and J 0 bases, with 15 bases left between them. The CDR3 here is CASSQDRLGAYSGNTIYF. CDR3 in DNA: TGCGCCAGCAGCCAAGATCGGTTGGGTGCCTACTCTGGAAACACCATATATTTT.

This clonotype has a count of ten or more. This chain uses TRBV20-1 with TRBJ2-3; D possibly uses TRBD1 or TRBD2 (6 bases each). V was shortened by 6 bases and J by 2 bases, with 21 bases between the two germline ends. The CDR3 length is 16 residues. Germline V gene lookup returns CDR1 DFQATT and CDR2 SNEGSKA (reference sequence). CDR3: CSASPLRGPATDTQYF. CDR3 bases: TGCAGTGCCAGCCCCCTCCGGGGGCCTGCCACAGATACGCAGTATTTT.